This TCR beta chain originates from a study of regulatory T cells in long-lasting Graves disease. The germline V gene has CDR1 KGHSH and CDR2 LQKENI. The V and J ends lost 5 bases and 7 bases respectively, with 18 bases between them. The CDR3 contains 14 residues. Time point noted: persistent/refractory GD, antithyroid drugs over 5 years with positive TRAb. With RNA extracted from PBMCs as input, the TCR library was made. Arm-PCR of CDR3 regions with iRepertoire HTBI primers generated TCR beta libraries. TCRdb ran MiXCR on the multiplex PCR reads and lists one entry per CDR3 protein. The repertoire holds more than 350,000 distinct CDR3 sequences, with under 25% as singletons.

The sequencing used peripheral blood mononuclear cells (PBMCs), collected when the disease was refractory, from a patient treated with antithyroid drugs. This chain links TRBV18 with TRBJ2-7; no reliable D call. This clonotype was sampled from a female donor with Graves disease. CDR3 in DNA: TGTGCCAGCTCAGCTGTCAAGGGCTACGGGGAGCAGTACTTC. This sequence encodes CASSAVKGYGEQYF.